Detailed here is one TCR beta chain. The antigen is not known. Expressed TCRB transcripts were sequenced, since all the RNA that had been isolated was reverse transcribed. The repertoire was sequenced with immunoSEQ multiplex PCR; TCRdb's copy has only in-frame clones and lacks some. The sample lists roughly 310,000 clones; approximately 10% were seen once. The junction had 10 bases not matched to a gene; V was cut back by 1 base and J by 7 bases. Germline CDR1 and CDR2: MNHNS and SASEGT. The CDR3 sequence is 16 residues long. CD4+ naive, central memory, regulatory and stem cell-like memory cells were sorted via CD45RO/CCR7/CD25/CD127/CD95/CD27. This entry is derived from a study of beta chain features in type 1 diabetes. Study findings and constraints: Any HLA type influence on TCRB rearrangement was left unresolved here. Type 1 diabetes patients showed a moderate but significant shortening of TCRB CDR3s in all four CD4+ subsets.

The chain has TRBV6-1 and TRBJ2-1; 7 bases match TRBD1. The clonotype was recovered from a woman in her 30s in good health. Sequencing was done on a sample of naive CD4+ T cells from blood. In nucleotides, the CDR3 is TGTGCCAGCAGTGAAGGGGCCTGGACAGGCGGGAATGAGCAGTTCTTC. Translation: CASSEGAWTGGNEQFF.